The TCR beta chain described here comes from a study of blood T cell repertoires in COVID-19. Germline CDR1 ENHRY, CDR2 SYGVKD. This CDR3 has 16 amino acids. J was trimmed by 1 base and V by 5 bases; bases with no gene match: 11. The table came from immunoSEQ multiplex PCR; TCRdb's copy has only in-frame clones and leaves some out. The sample has 250,000 or so clones, more than 85% seen once; the top ten hold around 2.8%. The V call is TRBV10-3, the J call TRBJ2-7, with 7 nucleotides matching TRBD1. The TCR was taken from a man in his forties who had been exposed to COVID-19. Sequenced sample: PBMCs or T cells enriched from blood (not recorded which). The CDR3 loop reads CAISNSDRVQSYEQYF. The CDR3 DNA sequence: TGTGCCATCAGTAACTCTGACAGGGTTCAGTCCTACGAGCAGTACTTC.